The T cell receptor beta chain described here comes from a study of blood T cell repertoires in COVID-19. The data were produced by immunoSEQ multiplex PCR, yet TCRdb's version contains in-frame clones alone and is incomplete. The repertoire has 130,000 to 150,000 clones, about nine tenths of them found once; the top ten carry approximately 2.5%. CDR1 is MNHEY and CDR2 is SVGEGT in the germline V gene. The V and J ends lost 5 bases and 2 bases, in that order; junction bases with no gene match: 7. The CDR3 contains 16 residues. This TCR was recovered from a human donor in a cohort sampled during active COVID-19. The chain has TRBV6-2 or TRBV6-3 and TRBJ2-1; 9 bases match TRBD1. Sequencing was performed on peripheral blood. The CDR3: CASSPRTGAAYNEQFF. CDR3 bases: TGTGCCAGCAGTCCGAGGACAGGGGCGGCCTACAATGAGCAGTTCTTC.